This TCR delta chain originates from a study of γδ T cells in repeated Plasmodium falciparum infection. Germline V gene lookup returns CDR1 GEAIGNYY and CDR2 EKD. The CDR3 length is 17 residues. Vgamma9/Vdelta2+ and Vdelta2-negative gammadelta T cells were flow-sorted from PBMC for bulk sequencing. TCRdb re-analyzed the multiplex PCR reads via CATT. Of around 46,000 delta-chain clones listed, over 1.5% are singletons. Details on this clone: A far larger clone is a single base away, which makes a read error likely. The same CDR3 also results from other DNA sequences found in this sample.

This TCR was sampled from a pool of human donors (malaria-infected and uninfected, not separated). The V gene call reads TRDV2; no J gene was called; TRDD3, as called in the table, went unchecked against the DNA. The sequencing input was gamma-delta T cells from blood. The CDR3 spells CACDTLGDRNLTDKLIF. The DNA for the CDR3 is TGTGCCTGTGACACCCTGGGGGATAGGAACCTCACCGATAAACTCATCTTC.